This TCR beta chain originates from a study of T-cell reconstitution after alpha-beta-depleted transplantation in children. Unique molecular identifiers featured in how the TCRbeta library was prepared. TCRdb redid the calling of the PCR reads with MiXCR, one entry per CDR3 protein. The table includes under 750,000 distinct CDR3 sequences, more than 20% detected once. There are 15 residues in the CDR3. Germline CDR1 is SEHNR and CDR2 is FQNEAQ (reference sequence). V dropped 5 bases and J dropped 1; count of bases not matched to a gene: 6. General study points: Counts and diversity of T cells one year after transplant came mostly from newly produced T cells.

In its sample, this clonotype was seen many times. Antigen unknown. The source is a boy under three years old who had a stem cell transplant for acute myeloid leukemia, so the T cells may come from the graft donor. The chain carries TRBV7-9 and TRBJ2-3; the match to TRBD1 covers 7 bases. Specimen: PBMCs, mostly from graft donor cells, collected 360 days after TCRalphabeta/CD19-depleted stem cell transplant. Here the CDR3 DNA reads TGTGCCAGCAGCCCCCATGGGACAGGCACAGATACGCAGTATTTT. It codes for CASSPHGTGTDTQYF.